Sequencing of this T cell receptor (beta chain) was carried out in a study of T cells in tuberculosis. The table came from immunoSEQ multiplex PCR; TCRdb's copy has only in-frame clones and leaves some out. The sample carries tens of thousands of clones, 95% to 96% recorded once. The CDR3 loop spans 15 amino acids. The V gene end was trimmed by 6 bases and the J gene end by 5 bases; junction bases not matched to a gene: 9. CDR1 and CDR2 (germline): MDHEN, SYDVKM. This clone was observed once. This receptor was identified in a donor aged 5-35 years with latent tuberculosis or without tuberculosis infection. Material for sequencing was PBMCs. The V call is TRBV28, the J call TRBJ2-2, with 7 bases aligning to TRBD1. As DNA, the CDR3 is TGTGCCAGCAGACCTAGGACAGGCGCAACCGGGGAGCTGTTTTTT. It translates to CASRPRTGATGELFF.